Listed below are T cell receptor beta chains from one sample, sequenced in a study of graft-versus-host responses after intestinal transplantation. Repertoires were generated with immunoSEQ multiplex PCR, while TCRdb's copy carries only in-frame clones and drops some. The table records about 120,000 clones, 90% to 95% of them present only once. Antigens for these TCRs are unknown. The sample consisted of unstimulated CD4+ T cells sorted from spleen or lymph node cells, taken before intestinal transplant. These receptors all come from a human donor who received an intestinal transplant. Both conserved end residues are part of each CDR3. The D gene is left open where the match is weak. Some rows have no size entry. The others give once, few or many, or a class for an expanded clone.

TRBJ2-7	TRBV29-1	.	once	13	CSVGSGLSYEQYF	TGCAGCGTCGGTTCAGGGCTCTCCTACGAGCAGTACTTC
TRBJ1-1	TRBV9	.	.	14	CASSVVWEDTEAFF	TGTGCCAGCAGCGTAGTGTGGGAAGACACTGAAGCTTTCTTT
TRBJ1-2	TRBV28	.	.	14	CASRRIQGWRGYTF	TGTGCCAGCAGACGAATACAGGGTTGGCGAGGCTACACCTTC
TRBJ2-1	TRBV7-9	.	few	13	CASTPLSYNEQFF	TGTGCCAGCACCCCTTTGTCCTACAATGAGCAGTTCTTC
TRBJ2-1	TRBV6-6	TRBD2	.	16	CASSYSVASGNNEQFF	TGTGCCAGCAGTTACTCGGTCGCTAGCGGGAACAATGAGCAGTTCTTC
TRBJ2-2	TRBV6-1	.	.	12	CASSRNTGELFF	TGTGCTAGTTCACGAAACACCGGGGAGCTGTTTTTT
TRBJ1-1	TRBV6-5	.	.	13	CASSYSRNSEAFF	TGTGCCAGCAGTTACTCGAGGAATTCTGAAGCTTTCTTT
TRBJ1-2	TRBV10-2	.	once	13	CASSEPGKDGYTF	TGCGCCAGCAGTGAACCAGGGAAGGATGGCTACACCTTC
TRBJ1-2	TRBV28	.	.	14	CASSLGRTNYGYTF	TGTGCCAGCAGTTTGGGCAGAACTAACTATGGCTACACCTTC
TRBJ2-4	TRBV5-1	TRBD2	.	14	CASSPGLAWDIQYF	TGCGCCAGCAGCCCAGGACTAGCCTGGGACATTCAGTACTTC
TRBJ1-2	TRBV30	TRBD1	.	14	CAWRGTGGSYGYTF	TGTGCCTGGAGGGGGACAGGGGGCTCCTATGGCTACACCTTC
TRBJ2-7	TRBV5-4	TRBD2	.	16	CASSPGLAGGSYEQYF	TGTGCCAGCAGCCCGGGACTAGCGGGAGGCTCCTACGAGCAGTACTTC
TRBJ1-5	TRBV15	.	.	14	CATRRQGGGKPQHF	TGTGCCACCAGAAGACAAGGGGGGGGAAAGCCCCAGCATTTT
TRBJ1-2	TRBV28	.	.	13	CASTLTSRYGYTF	TGTGCCAGCACCCTTACCTCCCGCTATGGCTACACCTTC
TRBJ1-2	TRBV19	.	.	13	CASSSLQGYGYTF	TGTGCCAGTAGTAGCTTACAGGGCTATGGCTACACCTTC